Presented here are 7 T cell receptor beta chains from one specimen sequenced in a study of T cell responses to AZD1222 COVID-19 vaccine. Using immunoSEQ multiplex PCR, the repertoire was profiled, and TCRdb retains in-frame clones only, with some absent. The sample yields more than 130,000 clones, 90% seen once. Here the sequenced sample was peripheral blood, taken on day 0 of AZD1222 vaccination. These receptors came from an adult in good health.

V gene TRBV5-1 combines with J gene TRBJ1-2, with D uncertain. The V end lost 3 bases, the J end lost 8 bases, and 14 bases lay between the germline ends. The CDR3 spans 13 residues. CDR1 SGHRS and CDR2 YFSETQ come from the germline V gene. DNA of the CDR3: TGCGCCAGCAGCTCGGACGGCTCTCGAGGCTACACCTTC. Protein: CASSSDGSRGYTF. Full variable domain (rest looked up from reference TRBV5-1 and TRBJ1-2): KAGVTQTPRYLIKTRGQQVTLSCSPISGHRSVSWYQQTPGQGLQFLFEYFSETQRNKGNFPGRFSGRQFSNSRSEMNVSTLELGDSALYLCASSSDGSRGYTFGSGTRLTVV.

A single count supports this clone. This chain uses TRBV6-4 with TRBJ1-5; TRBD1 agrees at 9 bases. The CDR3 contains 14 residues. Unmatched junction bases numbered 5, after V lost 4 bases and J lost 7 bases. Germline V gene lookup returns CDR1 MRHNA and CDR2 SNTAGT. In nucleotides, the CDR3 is TGTGCCAGCAGTGCTACAGGGGGCGAACAGCCCCAGCATTTT. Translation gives CASSATGGEQPQHF.

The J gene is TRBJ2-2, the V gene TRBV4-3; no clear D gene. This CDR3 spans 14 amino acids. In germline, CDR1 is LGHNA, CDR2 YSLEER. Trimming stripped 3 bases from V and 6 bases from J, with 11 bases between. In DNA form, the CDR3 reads TGCGCCAGCAGCCACGGCCGGGCCTCCGGGGAGCTGTTTTTT. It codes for CASSHGRASGELFF.

The CDR3 coding sequence is TGTGCCAGCAGCTTTGGTAGCGGGGGAGGGGGTGACATTCAGTACTTC. Translation gives CASSFGSGGGGDIQYF. The V and J genes are TRBV7-2 and TRBJ2-4; 9 nucleotides agree with TRBD2. With 3 bases clipped from V and 8 bases from J, the junction kept 11 bases outside the gene matches. This CDR3 is 16 amino acids long. Germline CDR1 reads SGHTA; CDR2 reads FQGNSA.

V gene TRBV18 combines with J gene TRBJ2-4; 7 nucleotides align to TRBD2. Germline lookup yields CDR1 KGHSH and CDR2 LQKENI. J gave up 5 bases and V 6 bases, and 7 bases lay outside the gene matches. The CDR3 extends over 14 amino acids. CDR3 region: CASSASGGQNIQYF. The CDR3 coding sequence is TGTGCCAGCTCGGCTAGCGGAGGTCAAAACATTCAGTACTTC.

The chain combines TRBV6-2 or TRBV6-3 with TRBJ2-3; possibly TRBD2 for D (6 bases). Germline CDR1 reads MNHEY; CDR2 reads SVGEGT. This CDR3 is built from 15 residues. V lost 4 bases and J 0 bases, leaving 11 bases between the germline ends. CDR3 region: CASSLLAVSTDTQYF. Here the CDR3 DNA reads TGTGCCAGCAGTTTACTAGCAGTTAGCACAGATACGCAGTATTTT.

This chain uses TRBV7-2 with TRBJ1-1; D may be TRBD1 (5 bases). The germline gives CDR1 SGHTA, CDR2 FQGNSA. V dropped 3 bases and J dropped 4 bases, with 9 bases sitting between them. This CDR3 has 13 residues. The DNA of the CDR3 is TGTGCCAGCAGCTTTGAGGGGAGCACTGAAGCTTTCTTT. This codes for CASSFEGSTEAFF.